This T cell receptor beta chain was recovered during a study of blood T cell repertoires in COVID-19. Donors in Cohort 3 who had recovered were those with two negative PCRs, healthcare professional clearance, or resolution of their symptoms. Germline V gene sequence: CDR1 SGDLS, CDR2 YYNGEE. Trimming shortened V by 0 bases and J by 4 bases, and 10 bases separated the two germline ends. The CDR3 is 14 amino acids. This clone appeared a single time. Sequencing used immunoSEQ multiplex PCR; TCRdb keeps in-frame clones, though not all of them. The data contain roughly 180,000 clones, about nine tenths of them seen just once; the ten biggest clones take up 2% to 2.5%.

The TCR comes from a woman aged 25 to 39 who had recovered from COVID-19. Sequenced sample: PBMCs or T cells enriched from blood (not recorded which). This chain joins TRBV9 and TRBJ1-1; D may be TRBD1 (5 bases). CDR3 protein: CASSVGGRATEAFF. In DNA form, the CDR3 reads TGTGCCAGCAGCGTAGGGGGCAGGGCCACTGAAGCTTTCTTT.